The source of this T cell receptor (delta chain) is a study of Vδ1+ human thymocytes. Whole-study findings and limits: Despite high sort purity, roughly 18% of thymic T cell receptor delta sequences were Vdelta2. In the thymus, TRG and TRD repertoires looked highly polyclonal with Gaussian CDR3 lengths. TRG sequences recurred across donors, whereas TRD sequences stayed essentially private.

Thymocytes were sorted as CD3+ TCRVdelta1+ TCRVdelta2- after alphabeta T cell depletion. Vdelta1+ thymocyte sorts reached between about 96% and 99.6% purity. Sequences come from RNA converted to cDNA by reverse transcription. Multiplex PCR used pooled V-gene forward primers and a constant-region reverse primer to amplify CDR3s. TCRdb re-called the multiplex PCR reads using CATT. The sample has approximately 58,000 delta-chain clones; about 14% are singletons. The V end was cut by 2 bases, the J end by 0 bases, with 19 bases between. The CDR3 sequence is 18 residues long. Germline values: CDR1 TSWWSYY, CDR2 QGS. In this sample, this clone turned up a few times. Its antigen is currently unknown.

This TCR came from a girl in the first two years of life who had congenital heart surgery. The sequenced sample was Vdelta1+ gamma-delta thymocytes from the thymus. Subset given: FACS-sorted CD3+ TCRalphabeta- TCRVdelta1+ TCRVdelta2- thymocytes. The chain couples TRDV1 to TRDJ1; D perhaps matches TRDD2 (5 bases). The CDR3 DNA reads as TGTGCTCTTGGGGAAACACAGCCTCCCCTTCGTTACACCGATAAACTCATCTTT. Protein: CALGETQPPLRYTDKLIF.